This TCR delta chain is from a study of gamma-delta chains in newborns, infants, children. Whole-study context: Microbial exposure reportedly drives polyclonal innate γδ T cell expansion after birth.

This clone is categorized as medium-sized. This sample includes further DNA sequences coding for the same CDR3. V lost 3 bases and J lost 4; bases outside the gene matches: 17. There are 18 residues in the CDR3. CDR1 is GEAIGNYY and CDR2 is EKD in the germline V gene. TCRdb called clones from the reads again using CATT. The table includes approximately 3,200 delta-chain clones, 40% to 60% detected once. Material for sequencing was blood. The chain carries TRDV2 and TRDJ1, with TRDD3 matching over 9 bases. The receptor comes from a child who received the measles vaccine. Here the CDR3 reads CACDSASTGGTQDDKLIF. CDR3 DNA: TGTGCCTGTGACTCAGCTAGTACTGGGGGAACCCAGGACGATAAACTCATCTTT.